The following is a TCR beta chain sequence with its context. As yet, its antigen is unknown. One end of the junction does not line up with germline, which may come from a read error. At least 5.5 micrograms of total RNA were extracted per sample. The sample originates from a study of blood T cells in healthy people across ages. The second PCR ran roughly 7 to 12 cycles with a sample-barcoded 5' primer and J-beta primers. Per sample, CDR3-containing paired-end reads numbered at least 3 million. From the 5' RACE reads, TCRdb called clonotypes with MiXCR, one entry per CDR3 protein. The sample lists about 1.8 million distinct CDR3 sequences, about 50% occurring once. Germline values: CDR1 MNHEY, CDR2 SVGEGT. This CDR3 is 12 amino acids long. Study outcomes and limitations: Strong correlation existed between TCR beta diversity and naive T cell percentage.

The chain combines TRBV6-2 or TRBV6-3 with TRBJ2-1; D is ambiguous. This sequence was found in a woman aged 35 to 49 in good health. The material sequenced was blood. CDR3 DNA: TGTGCCAGCGGTTACTCGTTGGAGACCCAGTTCTTC. Its protein product is CASGYSLETQFF.